Listed here are 4 T cell receptor beta chains from one sample, sequenced in a study of metastatic and nonmetastatic thyroid tumors. Thyroid surgery was performed in patients who had received no treatment beforehand. TCRdb reanalyzed the PCR reads with MiXCR. There are under 45,000 clones in the sample; approximately 17% occur only once, and 12% to 15% lies in the top ten. The sequenced sample was tumor tissue. The source is a female donor with papillary thyroid cancer or a benign thyroid nodule (not recorded which). Some clones in this sample may be carry-over from other donors' samples.

The chain combines TRBV7-8 with TRBJ1-6; no reliable D call. The V end lost 5 bases, the J end lost 4 bases, and 12 bases lay between the germline ends. The CDR3 runs 15 residues. Per the germline V gene, CDR1 is SGHVS and CDR2 is FQNEAQ. CDR3 region: CASSISRMYNSPLHF. CDR3 in DNA: TGTGCCAGCAGCATCTCTCGGATGTATAATTCACCCCTCCACTTT.

This clone has a count of ten or more. This same CDR3 is encoded by further DNA sequences in the sample. The chain has TRBV12-3 or TRBV12-4 and TRBJ2-1, with 13 bases fitting TRBD2. V lost 6 bases to trimming and J lost 8 bases; unmatched junction nucleotides: 7. The CDR3 length is 15 residues. The CDR3 coding sequence is TGTGCCAGCAGCCAAACTAGCGGGGGGGCATATGAGCAGTTCTTC. This gives the protein CASSQTSGGAYEQFF.

This clone was observed at least ten times. The CDR3 protein is CASSLISGVNEQFF. DNA for the CDR3: TGTGCCAGCAGCTTGATTAGCGGGGTCAATGAGCAGTTCTTC. J is TRBJ2-1 and V is TRBV5-4, with 8 nucleotides matching TRBD2. Germline lookup yields CDR1 SGHNT and CDR2 YYREEE (reference sequence). The V gene end was trimmed by 1 base and the J gene end by 6 bases; junction bases not matched to a gene: 3. The CDR3 loop spans 14 amino acids.

This clone was seen a handful of times. A single base separates this from a much larger clone, so it may be a read error. V gene TRBV19 combines with J gene TRBJ1-5; 9 nucleotides agree with TRBD1. With 5 bases clipped from V and 9 bases from J, the junction kept 14 bases outside the gene matches. The CDR3 extends over 16 amino acids. CDR1 and CDR2 (germline): LNHDA, SQIVND (reference sequence). In DNA form, the CDR3 reads TGTGCCAGTAGTGGGGGACAGGGCATAGTGGGGCGGCCCCAGCATTTT. It codes for CASSGGQGIVGRPQHF. Full variable domain (rest looked up from reference TRBV19 and TRBJ1-5): DGGITQSPKYLFRKEGQNVTLSCEQNLNHDAMYWYRQDPGQGLRLIYYSQIVNDFQKGDIAEGYSVSREKKESFPLTVTSAQKNPTAFYLCASSGGQGIVGRPQHFGDGTRLSIL.